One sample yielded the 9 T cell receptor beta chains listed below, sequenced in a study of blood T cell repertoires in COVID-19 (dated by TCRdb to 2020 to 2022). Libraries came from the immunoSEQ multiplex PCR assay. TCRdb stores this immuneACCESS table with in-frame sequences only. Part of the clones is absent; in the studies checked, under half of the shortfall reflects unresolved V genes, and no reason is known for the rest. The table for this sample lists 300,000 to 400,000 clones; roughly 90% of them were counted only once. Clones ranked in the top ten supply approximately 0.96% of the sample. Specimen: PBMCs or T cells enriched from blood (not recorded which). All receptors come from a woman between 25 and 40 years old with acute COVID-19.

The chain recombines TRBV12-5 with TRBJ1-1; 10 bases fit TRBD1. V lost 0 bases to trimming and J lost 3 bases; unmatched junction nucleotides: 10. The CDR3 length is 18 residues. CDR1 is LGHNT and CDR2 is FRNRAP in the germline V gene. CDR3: CASGLVLRQGALDTEAFF. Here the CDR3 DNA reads TGTGCTAGTGGTTTGGTACTCCGACAGGGGGCCTTGGACACTGAAGCTTTCTTT. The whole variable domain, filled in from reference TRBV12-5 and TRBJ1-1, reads DARVTQTPRHKVTEMGQEVTMRCQPILGHNTVFWYRQTMMQGLELLAYFRNRAPLDDSGMPKDRFSAEMPDATLATLKIQPSEPRDSAVYFCASGLVLRQGALDTEAFFGQGTRLTVV.

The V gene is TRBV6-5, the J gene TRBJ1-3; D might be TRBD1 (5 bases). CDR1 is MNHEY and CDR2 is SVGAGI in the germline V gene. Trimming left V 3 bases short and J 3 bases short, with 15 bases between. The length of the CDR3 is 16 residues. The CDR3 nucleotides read TGTGCCAGCAGTTATGATGCGGGGACCTTTGGAAACACCATATATTTT. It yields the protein CASSYDAGTFGNTIYF.

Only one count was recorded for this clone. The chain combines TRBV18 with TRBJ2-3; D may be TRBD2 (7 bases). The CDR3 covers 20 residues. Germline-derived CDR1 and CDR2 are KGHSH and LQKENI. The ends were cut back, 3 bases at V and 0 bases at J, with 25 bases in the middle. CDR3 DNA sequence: TGTGCCAGCTCACCGACTATGCCCGGAGTTGCGGGGGCCAGCACAGATACGCAGTATTTT. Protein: CASSPTMPGVAGASTDTQYF.

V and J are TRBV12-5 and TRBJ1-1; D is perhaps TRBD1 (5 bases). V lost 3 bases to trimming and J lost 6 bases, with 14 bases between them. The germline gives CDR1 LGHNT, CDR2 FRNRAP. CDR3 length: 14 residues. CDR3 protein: CASGLLGPGAEAFF. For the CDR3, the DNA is TGTGCTAGTGGTTTATTGGGGCCGGGGGCTGAAGCTTTCTTT.

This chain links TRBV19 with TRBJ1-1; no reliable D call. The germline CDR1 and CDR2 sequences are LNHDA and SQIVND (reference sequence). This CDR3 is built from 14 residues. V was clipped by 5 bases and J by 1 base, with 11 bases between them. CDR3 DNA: TGTGCCAGTAGTCCCCCTTTATCGAACACTGAAGCTTTCTTT. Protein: CASSPPLSNTEAFF.

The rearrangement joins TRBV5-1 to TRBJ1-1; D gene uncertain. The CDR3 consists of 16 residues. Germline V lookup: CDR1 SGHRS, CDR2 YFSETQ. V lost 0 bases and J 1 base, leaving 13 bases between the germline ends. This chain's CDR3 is CASSLAYPGGNTEAFF. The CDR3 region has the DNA TGCGCCAGCAGCTTGGCCTATCCTGGAGGGAACACTGAAGCTTTCTTT.

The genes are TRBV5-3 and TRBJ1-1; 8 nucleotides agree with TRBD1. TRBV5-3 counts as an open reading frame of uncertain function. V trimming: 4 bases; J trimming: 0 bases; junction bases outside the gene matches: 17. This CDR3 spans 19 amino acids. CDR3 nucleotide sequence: TGTGCCAGAAGCACGTACTTTGACAGGGGAGGACCTATGAACACTGAAGCTTTCTTT. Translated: CARSTYFDRGGPMNTEAFF.

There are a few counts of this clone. The CDR3 nucleotides read TGTGCCAGCAGCCCCGCCCGACAGGAAAAACTGTTTTTT. It encodes CASSPARQEKLFF. The chain joins TRBV6-5 to TRBJ1-4; a weak D match, TRBD1 (5 bases). This CDR3 has 13 residues. CDR1 and CDR2 from the germline V gene are MNHEY and SVGAGI. V lost 6 bases and J lost 8, with 13 bases in between.

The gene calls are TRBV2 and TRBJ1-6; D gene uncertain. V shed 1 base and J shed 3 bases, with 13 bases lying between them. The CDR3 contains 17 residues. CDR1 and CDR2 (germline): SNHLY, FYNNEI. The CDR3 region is CASSEDSRNLYNSPLHF. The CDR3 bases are TGTGCCAGCAGTGAAGACAGCCGTAACCTCTATAATTCACCCCTCCACTTT.